These 8 T cell receptor beta chains were sequenced from one sample in a study of T cell repertoires and Cas9 in healthy adults. Data came from immunoSEQ multiplex PCR; TCRdb stores just in-frame clones and leaves some out. This table has approximately 23,000 clones, about 89% appearing once. The sequenced material came from CD4+ effector T cells (CD127+, CD25-, CD137-, CD154-) from PBMCs; culture status not recorded. The origin of the receptors is a human donor in good health.

The CDR3 loop is CASSVTGGGTEAFF. CDR3 bases: TGTGCCAGTAGTGTGACAGGGGGCGGAACTGAAGCTTTCTTT. This chain joins TRBV19 and TRBJ1-1, with 10 bases that match TRBD1. Per the germline V gene, CDR1 is LNHDA and CDR2 is SQIVND (reference sequence). This CDR3 contains 14 residues. The trim removed 5 bases at V and 5 bases at J, leaving 5 bases unmatched.

Remarks on this clone: The junction does not match germline at one end; this may be a read error. This CDR3 is also generated by other DNA sequences in the sample. The V and J genes are TRBV7-2 and TRBJ1-3; D gene uncertain. Looked up from germline, CDR1 is SGHTA and CDR2 is FQGNSA. This CDR3 is 15 amino acids long. In DNA, the CDR3 is TGCGCCAGCAGCTTAGCCGGCGCCTCTGGAAACACCATATATTTT. Translation gives CASSLAGASGNTIYF.

The rearrangement uses TRBV9 and TRBJ1-1, with D perhaps matching TRBD1 (5 bases). CDR1 SGDLS and CDR2 YYNGEE come from the germline V gene. The CDR3 is 15 amino acids. V lost 2 bases and J 3 bases, leaving 14 bases between the germline ends. CDR3 DNA sequence: TGTGCCAGCAGCGTCCAGGCCGGGGGGGACACTGAAGCTTTCTTT. Its translation: CASSVQAGGDTEAFF.

The chain is built from TRBV27 and TRBJ1-4; 7 nucleotides match TRBD1. CDR3 length: 16 residues. J lost 0 bases, V lost 6 bases, and 7 bases had no gene match. Germline assignment: CDR1 MNHEY and CDR2 SMNVEV (reference sequence). The chain's CDR3 is CASRTDRASTNEKLFF. The CDR3 DNA follows: TGTGCCAGCAGGACAGACAGGGCCTCAACTAATGAAAAACTGTTTTTT. The full variable domain, its missing parts supplied by reference TRBV27 and TRBJ1-4, is EAQVTQNPRYLITVTGKKLTVTCSQNMNHEYMSWYRQDPGLGLRQIYYSMNVEVTDKGDVPEGYKVSRKEKRNFPLILESPSPNQTSLYFCASRTDRASTNEKLFFGSGTQLSVL.

V is TRBV7-9 and J is TRBJ2-1; D is undetermined. The CDR3 is 14 residues long. Germline CDR1 SEHNR, CDR2 FQNEAQ (reference sequence). V dropped 5 bases and J dropped 6 bases, with 14 bases sitting between them. The CDR3 sequence: CASSARNEINEQFF. The CDR3 DNA sequence: TGTGCCAGCAGCGCCCGGAACGAGATCAATGAGCAGTTCTTC.

The rearrangement joins TRBV5-1 to TRBJ2-5; 12 nucleotides align to TRBD2. Germline assignment: CDR1 SGHRS and CDR2 YFSETQ. J gave up 2 bases and V 6 bases, and 5 bases lay outside the gene matches. The CDR3 loop spans 15 amino acids. CDR3: CASKLAGGGQETQYF. Written as DNA, the CDR3 is TGCGCCAGCAAACTAGCGGGGGGAGGGCAAGAGACCCAGTACTTC.

The chain uses TRBV4-2 and TRBJ2-7, with 9 bases matching TRBD2. The V and J ends lost 3 bases and 6 bases, in that order; junction bases with no gene match: 3. CDR1 is LGHNA, CDR2 YNFKEQ, per germline. The CDR3 is made up of 13 amino acids. CDR3 loop: CASSQILAGEQYF. In DNA, the CDR3 is TGTGCCAGCAGCCAGATACTAGCGGGCGAGCAGTACTTC.

The chain couples TRBV7-8 to TRBJ1-5, with 9 positions matching TRBD1. J lost 9 bases, V lost 2 bases, and 8 bases had no gene match. Germline assignment: CDR1 SGHVS and CDR2 FQNEAQ. The length of the CDR3 is 15 residues. Here the CDR3 DNA reads TGTGCCAGCAGCTTAATACAGGGGGCGGTTCGGCCCCAGCATTTT. Protein product: CASSLIQGAVRPQHF. Drawing the rest from reference TRBV7-8 and TRBJ1-5, the complete variable domain is GAGVSQSPRYKVAKRGQDVALRCDPISGHVSLFWYQQALGQGPEFLTYFQNEAQLDKSGLPSDRFFAERPEGSVSTLKIQRTQQEDSAVYLCASSLIQGAVRPQHFGDGTRLSIL.